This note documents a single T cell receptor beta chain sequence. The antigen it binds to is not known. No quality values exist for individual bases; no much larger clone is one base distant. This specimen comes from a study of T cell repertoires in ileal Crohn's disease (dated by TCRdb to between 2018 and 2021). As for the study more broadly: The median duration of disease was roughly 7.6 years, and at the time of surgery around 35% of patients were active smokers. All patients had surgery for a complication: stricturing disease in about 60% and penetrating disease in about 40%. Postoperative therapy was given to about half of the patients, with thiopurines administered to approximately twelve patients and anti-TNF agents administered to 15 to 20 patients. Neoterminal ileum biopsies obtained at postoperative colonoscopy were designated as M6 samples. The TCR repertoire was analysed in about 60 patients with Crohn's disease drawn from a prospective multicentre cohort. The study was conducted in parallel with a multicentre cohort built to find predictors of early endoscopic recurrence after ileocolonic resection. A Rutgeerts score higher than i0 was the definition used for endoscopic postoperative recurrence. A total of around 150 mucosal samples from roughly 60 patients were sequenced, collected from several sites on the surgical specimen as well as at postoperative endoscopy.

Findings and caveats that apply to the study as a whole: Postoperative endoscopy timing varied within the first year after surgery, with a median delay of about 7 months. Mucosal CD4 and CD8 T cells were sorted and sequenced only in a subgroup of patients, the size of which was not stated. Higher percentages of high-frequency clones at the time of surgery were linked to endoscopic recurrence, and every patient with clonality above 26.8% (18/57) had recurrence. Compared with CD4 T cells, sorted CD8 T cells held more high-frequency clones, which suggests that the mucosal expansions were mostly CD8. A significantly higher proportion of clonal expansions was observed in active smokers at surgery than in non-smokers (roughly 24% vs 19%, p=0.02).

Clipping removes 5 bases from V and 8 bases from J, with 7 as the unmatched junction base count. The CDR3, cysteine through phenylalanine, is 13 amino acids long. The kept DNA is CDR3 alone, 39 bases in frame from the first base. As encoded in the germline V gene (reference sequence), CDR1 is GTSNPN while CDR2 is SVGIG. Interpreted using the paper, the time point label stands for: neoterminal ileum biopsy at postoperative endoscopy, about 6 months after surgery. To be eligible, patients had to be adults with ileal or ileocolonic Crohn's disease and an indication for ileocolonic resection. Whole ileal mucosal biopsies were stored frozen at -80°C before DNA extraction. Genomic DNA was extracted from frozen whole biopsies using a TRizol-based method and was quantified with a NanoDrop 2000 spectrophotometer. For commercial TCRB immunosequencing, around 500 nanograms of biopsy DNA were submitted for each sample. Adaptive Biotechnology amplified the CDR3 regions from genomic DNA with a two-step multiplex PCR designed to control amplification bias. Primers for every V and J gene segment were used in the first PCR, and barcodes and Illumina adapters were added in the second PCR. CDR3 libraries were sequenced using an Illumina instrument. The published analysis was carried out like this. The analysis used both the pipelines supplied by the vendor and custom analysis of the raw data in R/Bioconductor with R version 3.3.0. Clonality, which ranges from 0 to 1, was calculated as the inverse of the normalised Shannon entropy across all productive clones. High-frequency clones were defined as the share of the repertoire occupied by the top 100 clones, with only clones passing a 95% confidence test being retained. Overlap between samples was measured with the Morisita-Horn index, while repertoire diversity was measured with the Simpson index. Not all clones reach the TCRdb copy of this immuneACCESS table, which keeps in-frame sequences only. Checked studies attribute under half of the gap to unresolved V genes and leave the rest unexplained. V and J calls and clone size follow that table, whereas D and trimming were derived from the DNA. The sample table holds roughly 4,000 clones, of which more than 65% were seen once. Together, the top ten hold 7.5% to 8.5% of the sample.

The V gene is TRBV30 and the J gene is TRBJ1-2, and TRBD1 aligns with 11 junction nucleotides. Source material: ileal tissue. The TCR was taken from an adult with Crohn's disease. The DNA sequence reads TGTGCCTGGCTTGGACAGGGGGCTCCAGGCTACACCTTC. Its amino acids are CAWLGQGAPGYTF.